This T cell receptor beta chain was captured in a study of neoadjuvant anti-PD-1 for oral cavity cancer. The data were produced by immunoSEQ multiplex PCR, yet TCRdb's version contains in-frame clones alone and is incomplete. The repertoire includes about 68,000 clones, about 88% of them detected once, and roughly 3.5% sits in the top ten. Described time point: after neoadjuvant nivolumab, at surgical resection. The CDR3 is made up of 11 amino acids. Trimming removed 5 bases at V and 5 bases at J, with 10 bases between. Germline V CDR1 and CDR2: DFQATT, SNEGSKA (reference sequence). Source: PBMCs, taken after nivolumab (anti-PD-1) treatment. This TCR was sampled from a person aged 35-80 years with oral cavity squamous cell carcinoma. The rearrangement links TRBV20-1 to TRBJ2-7; D is possibly TRBD1 or TRBD2 (5 bases each). The CDR3 protein is CSALGDHEQYF. CDR3 nucleotides: TGCAGTGCTTTAGGGGACCACGAGCAGTACTTC.